This entry lists 25 T cell receptor beta chains sequenced from one sample in a study of monozygotic twins with inflammatory bowel disease. TCRdb reprocessed the 5' RACE reads, keeping one entry per CDR3 protein, no DNA. The specimen's table records around 210,000 distinct CDR3 sequences. The sequenced sample consisted of blood. These receptors were obtained from a human donor with ulcerative colitis or Crohn's disease, or a healthy co-twin of an affected twin (not recorded which).

The V call is TRBV12-3 or TRBV12-4, the J call TRBJ2-5; checking the TCRdb D call of TRBD1 is not possible without DNA. The CDR3 is 14 amino acids. The CDR3 sequence: CASSLYGAQETQYF.

This rearrangement joins TRBV30 to TRBJ1-1. CDR3 length: 15 residues. The germline V gene encodes CDR1 GTSNPN and CDR2 SVGIG (reference sequence). The CDR3 here is CAWSEQGGFVAEAFF.

The chain carries TRBV28 and TRBJ1-1; TCRdb gives TRBD1 as the D gene, but with no DNA this cannot be confirmed. The CDR3 spans 11 residues. From germline, CDR1 is MDHEN and CDR2 SYDVKM. CDR3 region: CASSVQGRGFF.

This chain links TRBV6-5 with TRBJ2-7. The CDR3 is made up of 15 amino acids. Germline CDR1 and CDR2: MNHEY and SVGAGI. CDR3 sequence: CASSYWHGGTYEQYF.

CDR3 in amino acids: CASSQESSKGTQYF. The V and J genes are TRBV4-2 and TRBJ2-5. The CDR3 consists of 14 residues. Germline V gives CDR1 LGHNA, CDR2 YNFKEQ.

This chain links TRBV5-1 with TRBJ2-7; TCRdb lists TRBD2, though no DNA is available to test this call. The germline gives CDR1 SGHRS, CDR2 YFSETQ. The CDR3 contains 16 residues. CDR3 in amino acids: CASSLAGTSGGYEQYF. Using reference TRBV5-1 and TRBJ2-7 for the parts outside the CDR3, the full variable domain is KAGVTQTPRYLIKTRGQQVTLSCSPISGHRSVSWYQQTPGQGLQFLFEYFSETQRNKGNFPGRFSGRQFSNSRSEMNVSTLELGDSALYLCASSLAGTSGGYEQYFGPGTRLTVT.

J is TRBJ2-3 and V is TRBV27. The CDR3 loop spans 14 amino acids. CDR1 is MNHEY, CDR2 SMNVEV, per germline (reference sequence). CDR3: CASSLNLEADTQYF.

This chain uses TRBV27 with TRBJ1-6; TCRdb's D gene call, TRBD1, goes unchecked for lack of DNA. The CDR3 is 14 residues long. The germline gives CDR1 MNHEY, CDR2 SMNVEV (reference sequence). The CDR3 reads CASTLGGLNSPLHF.

The chain recombines TRBV12-3 or TRBV12-4 with TRBJ1-1; the D call of TRBD1 rests on TCRdb alone, since no DNA is present to check it. The CDR3 extends over 15 amino acids. This chain's CDR3 is CASSLRGPGGTEAFF.

This chain uses TRBV12-3 or TRBV12-4 with TRBJ1-3; TCRdb designates TRBD1, a call that cannot be tested without DNA. The CDR3 contains 15 residues. The CDR3 protein is CASRSYRGLRNTIYF.

This chain connects TRBV20-1 to TRBJ2-3; TCRdb gives TRBD2 as the D gene, but with no DNA this cannot be confirmed. Germline CDR1 is DFQATT and CDR2 is SNEGSKA (reference sequence). The CDR3 covers 17 residues. The CDR3 protein is CSARDIVTSGSTDTQYF.

The rearrangement uses TRBV5-1 and TRBJ1-2. This CDR3 has 15 amino acids. Germline loops: CDR1 SGHRS, CDR2 YFSETQ. The CDR3 is CASSLNAGQNYGYTF.

The chain links TRBV7-2 to TRBJ1-4; the TRBD1 assignment by TCRdb is unverifiable without DNA. CDR1 is SGHTA, CDR2 FQGNSA, per germline. This CDR3 contains 15 residues. CDR3 region: CASSLRGATNEKLFF.

The gene calls are TRBV5-1 and TRBJ1-3; TCRdb designates TRBD1, a call that cannot be tested without DNA. CDR3 length: 17 residues. Germline V gene sequence: CDR1 SGHRS, CDR2 YFSETQ. CDR3 in amino acids: CASSLGGQAFSGNTIYF.

The rearrangement uses TRBV6-5 and TRBJ1-2. Germline V gene sequence: CDR1 MNHEY, CDR2 SVGAGI. The CDR3 loop spans 13 amino acids. CDR3 protein: CASRSQLGNGYTF.

The chain carries TRBV4-2 and TRBJ2-6; the D call of TRBD1 rests on TCRdb alone, since no DNA is present to check it. Germline lookup yields CDR1 LGHNA and CDR2 YNFKEQ. This CDR3 has 18 amino acids. CDR3: CASSQGGDTGSGANVLTF.

The chain has TRBV4-1 and TRBJ2-7; TCRdb's assignment of TRBD1 cannot be checked, as there is no DNA. The CDR3 consists of 16 residues. Germline V gene data show CDR1 as MGHRA and CDR2 as YSYEKL. CDR3 residues: CASSLSADSYSTQQYF.

The rearrangement links TRBV20-1 to TRBJ2-1; the TCRdb call, TRBD1, lacks DNA for checking. Germline V lookup: CDR1 DFQATT, CDR2 SNEGSKA (reference sequence). This CDR3 has 16 residues. The CDR3 sequence: CSAEPIQGKSYNEQFF.

This chain joins TRBV25-1 and TRBJ2-2; the D gene TCRdb calls, TRBD1, cannot be checked with no DNA. The germline V gene encodes CDR1 MGHDK and CDR2 SYGVNS. The CDR3 covers 15 residues. This chain's CDR3 is CATAKDSANTGELFF. The full variable domain, with the rest looked up from reference TRBV25-1 and TRBJ2-2, is EADIYQTPRYLVIGTGKKITLECSQTMGHDKMYWYQQDPGMELHLIHYSYGVNSTEKGDLSSESTVSRIRTEHFPLTLESARPSHTSQYLCATAKDSANTGELFFGEGSRLTVL.

The chain has TRBV7-8 and TRBJ1-1. The CDR3 spans 15 residues. CDR1 is SGHVS, CDR2 FQNEAQ, per germline. The CDR3 here is CASSLLVLDATEAFF.

CDR3 region: CASSQAWGGPGNNSPLHF. This chain uses TRBV4-3 with TRBJ1-6; TCRdb's D call of TRBD1 is untestable without DNA. The CDR3 spans 18 residues. CDR1 is LGHNA, CDR2 YSLEER, per germline.

The chain combines TRBV6-5 with TRBJ1-2. The CDR3 is 16 residues long. Per the germline V gene, CDR1 is MNHEY and CDR2 is SVGAGI. CDR3 protein: CASSYSGPNPTIGYTF.

V gene TRBV12-3 or TRBV12-4 combines with J gene TRBJ1-5; TCRdb's assignment of TRBD1 cannot be checked, as there is no DNA. The CDR3 loop spans 15 amino acids. Here the CDR3 reads CASRAGQGAGQPQHF.

V gene TRBV5-1 combines with J gene TRBJ2-7; the TCRdb D gene call, TRBD2, has no DNA to confirm it. This CDR3 is 13 amino acids long. Per the germline V gene, CDR1 is SGHRS and CDR2 is YFSETQ. The CDR3 loop is CASSGGVSYEQYF.

This chain links TRBV12-3 or TRBV12-4 with TRBJ2-5; TCRdb proposes TRBD2, but this gene call is untestable without DNA. This CDR3 contains 14 residues. The CDR3 reads CASAKTAGVETQYF.